Below, 8 T cell receptor beta chains from the same sample are listed, as sequenced in a study of T cell responses to AZD1222 COVID-19 vaccine. Clones were read by immunoSEQ multiplex PCR, and TCRdb kept only the in-frame ones, dropping some. The sample lists approximately 91,000 clones, about 88% occurring once. The input for sequencing was peripheral blood, taken on day 0 of AZD1222 vaccination. These receptors all come from an adult in good health.

The rearrangement uses TRBV28 and TRBJ2-3, with D uncertain. The V and J ends lost 6 bases and 2 bases respectively, with 6 bases between them. This CDR3 comprises 12 residues. The germline CDR1 and CDR2 sequences are MDHEN and SYDVKM. The CDR3, as DNA: TGTGCCAGCAGCGCAGACACAGATACGCAGTATTTT. Its protein product is CASSADTDTQYF.

The chain uses TRBV30 and TRBJ2-2, with 7 bases aligning to TRBD2. Trimming removed 5 bases from V and 6 bases from J; junction bases left unmatched: 9. Germline V gene lookup returns CDR1 GTSNPN and CDR2 SVGIG (reference sequence). The CDR3 runs 14 residues. The CDR3 region is CAWGEGPIAGELFF. The CDR3 DNA sequence: TGTGCCTGGGGGGAGGGACCCATAGCCGGGGAGCTGTTTTTT.

The chain carries TRBV10-1 and TRBJ2-1, with 10 bases lining up with TRBD1. The CDR3 extends over 13 amino acids. Germline CDR1 reads WNHNN; CDR2 reads SYGVQD (reference sequence). V dropped 7 bases and J dropped 8; count of bases not matched to a gene: 5. CDR3 protein: CASTRTGGYEQFF. CDR3 DNA sequence: TGCGCCAGCACCCGGACAGGGGGTTATGAGCAGTTCTTC.

V and J are TRBV7-9 and TRBJ2-1; 8 nucleotides agree with TRBD2. The length of the CDR3 is 17 residues. Germline V gene sequence: CDR1 SEHNR, CDR2 FQNEAQ (reference sequence). V gave up 5 bases and J gave up 2 bases; unmatched junction bases: 11. CDR3 DNA: TGTGCCAGCAGCCCATCCACCGGGACTAGAGCCTACAATGAGCAGTTCTTC. Translated, it gives CASSPSTGTRAYNEQFF.

CDR3 in amino acids: CASTAYNEQFF. The DNA for the CDR3 is TGTGCCAGCACCGCCTACAATGAGCAGTTCTTC. V gene TRBV12-3 or TRBV12-4 combines with J gene TRBJ2-1; D gene ambiguous. The ends were cut back, 7 bases at V and 2 bases at J, with 3 bases in the middle. This CDR3 spans 11 amino acids.

The V gene is TRBV18, the J gene TRBJ1-1; D is undetermined. The V gene's germline CDR1 is KGHSH and CDR2 LQKENI. There are 12 residues in the CDR3. Trimming removed 5 bases at V and 8 bases at J, with 12 bases between. The CDR3, as DNA: TGTGCCAGCTCATTCGGACTGGGGGAAGCTTTCTTT. Its protein is CASSFGLGEAFF. The whole variable domain, filled in from reference TRBV18 and TRBJ1-1, reads NAGVMQNPRHLVRRRGQEARLRCSPMKGHSHVYWYRQLPEEGLKFMVYLQKENIIDESGMPKERFSAEFPKEGPSILRIQQVVRGDSAAYFCASSFGLGEAFFGQGTRLTVV.

This clone was recorded only once. The chain employs TRBV10-1 and TRBJ2-7; 10 bases line up with TRBD1. V dropped 6 bases and J dropped 1; count of bases not matched to a gene: 3. The CDR3 loop spans 14 amino acids. Germline V gene data show CDR1 as WNHNN and CDR2 as SYGVQD (reference sequence). CDR3 in DNA: TGCGCCAGCAGGGAGGGACAGGGGTCCTACGAGCAGTACTTC. Translation: CASREGQGSYEQYF.

The chain is built from TRBV11-3 and TRBJ1-3; D unresolved. The CDR3 extends over 13 amino acids. Germline values: CDR1 SGHNT, CDR2 YENEEA. The V end lost 1 base, the J end lost 7 bases, and 8 bases lay between the germline ends. CDR3 sequence (DNA): TGTGCCAGCAGCTTAGTTCAAGGGAACACCATATATTTT. Translated: CASSLVQGNTIYF.